This is a list of T cell receptor beta chains from one sample in a study of naive and memory T cell subsets. TCRdb re-analysed the UMI-ligation and nested PCR reads in MiXCR, keeping a single row per CDR3 protein. Of around 90,000 distinct CDR3 sequences in the sample, roughly 7% were seen once. The sequencing input was central memory CD4+ T cells from blood. These receptor sequences come from a human donor in good health. Each CDR3 is given with its conserved first and last residue. A D gene is named only where the DNA matches it firmly. Expanded clones are given a class, and other clones once, few, many or no size at all.

. | TRBD2 | 17 | TRBJ2-3 | TRBV5-1 | CASSLRLAGGGSDTQYF | TGCGCCAGCAGCTTGCGCCTAGCGGGAGGCGGTTCAGATACGCAGTATTTT
few | TRBD2 | 16 | TRBJ2-1 | TRBV14 | CASSQAKRGGSYEQFF | TGTGCCAGCAGCCAGGCGAAGCGGGGGGGCTCGTATGAGCAGTTCTTC
many | TRBD1 | 13 | TRBJ1-2 | TRBV9 | CASGGTGAYGYTF | TGTGCCAGCGGGGGGACAGGGGCCTATGGCTACACCTTC
medium-sized | . | 11 | TRBJ1-3 | TRBV3-1 | CASSHGNTIYF | TGTGCCAGCAGCCATGGAAACACCATATATTTT
many | . | 14 | TRBJ1-6 | TRBV6-5 | CASRDGSYNSPLHF | TGTGCCAGCCGCGACGGTTCCTATAATTCACCCCTCCACTTT
many | . | 13 | TRBJ1-6 | TRBV7-2 | CASSFDAHSPLHF | TGTGCCAGCAGCTTTGACGCCCATTCACCCCTCCACTTT
. | TRBD2 | 17 | TRBJ2-3 | TRBV28 | CASRAQGLLIGADTQYF | TGTGCCAGCAGGGCCCAGGGACTACTCATAGGGGCAGATACGCAGTATTTT
. | TRBD2 | 13 | TRBJ2-1 | TRBV20-1 | CSAINSGSSEQFF | TGCAGTGCTATTAATAGCGGGAGCAGTGAGCAGTTCTTC
few | . | 12 | TRBJ2-7 | TRBV12-3/TRBV12-4 | CASSSGTREQYF | TGTGCCAGCAGTTCAGGGACCCGCGAGCAGTACTTC
many | . | 15 | TRBJ2-7 | TRBV12-3/TRBV12-4 | CASSLNPGYRSEQYF | TGTGCCAGCAGTTTAAACCCGGGTTACAGGTCCGAGCAGTACTTC
many | TRBD1 | 14 | TRBJ2-3 | TRBV27 | CASSLWDRPDTQYF | TGTGCCAGCAGTTTGTGGGACAGACCAGATACGCAGTATTTT
few | . | 12 | TRBJ1-5 | TRBV27 | CASSFNGQPQHF | TGTGCCAGCAGTTTCAACGGACAGCCCCAGCATTTT
many | TRBD2 | 17 | TRBJ2-3 | TRBV7-2 | CASSPQVAGGPGDTQYF | TGTGCCAGCAGCCCACAAGTTGCGGGAGGGCCGGGAGATACGCAGTATTTT
. | TRBD1 | 16 | TRBJ2-1 | TRBV4-3 | CASSQDRRTGVNEQFF | TGCGCCAGCAGCCAAGATCGGAGGACAGGGGTCAATGAGCAGTTCTTC
few | . | 14 | TRBJ1-1 | TRBV6-1 | CASSVYRDSTEAFF | TGTGCCAGCAGCGTCTACAGGGACTCCACTGAAGCTTTCTTT
many | . | 21 | TRBJ1-1 | TRBV18 | CASSPVMPRQGTHRVNTEAFF | TGTGCCAGCTCACCAGTGATGCCGAGGCAGGGGACTCATCGGGTGAACACTGAAGCTTTCTTT
many | TRBD1 | 15 | TRBJ1-2 | TRBV15 | CATSTRTGLNYGYTF | TGTGCCACCAGCACGCGGACAGGACTAAACTATGGCTACACCTTC
few | . | 12 | TRBJ1-5 | TRBV6-5 | CASGNGFQPQHF | TGTGCCAGCGGCAACGGTTTCCAGCCCCAGCATTTT
. | . | 12 | TRBJ2-7 | TRBV6-2/TRBV6-3 | CASRGGTYEQYF | TGTGCCAGCAGGGGCGGAACCTACGAGCAGTACTTC
many | . | 15 | TRBJ1-3 | TRBV20-1 | CSAPRGTRSGNTIYF | TGCAGTGCTCCGAGGGGGACCAGGTCTGGAAACACCATATATTTT
many | . | 15 | TRBJ2-1 | TRBV9 | CASSPAAGAGNEQFF | TGTGCCAGCAGCCCAGCCGCGGGGGCGGGCAATGAGCAGTTCTTC
many | TRBD1 | 15 | TRBJ1-1 | TRBV7-2 | CASSPEGQGNTEAFF | TGTGCCAGCAGCCCCGAGGGACAGGGCAACACTGAAGCTTTCTTT
. | . | 15 | TRBJ1-5 | TRBV13 | CASSFGTGRTEPQHF | TGTGCCAGCAGCTTTGGTACAGGACGAACTGAGCCCCAGCATTTT
many | . | 15 | TRBJ1-5 | TRBV19 | CASKDAGRPNQPQHF | TGTGCCAGTAAGGATGCGGGGAGACCCAATCAGCCCCAGCATTTT
many | . | 15 | TRBJ1-1 | TRBV20-1 | CSARDRASRVTEAFF | TGCAGTGCTAGAGATCGGGCGAGTCGGGTCACTGAAGCTTTCTTT
many | . | 14 | TRBJ1-5 | TRBV12-3/TRBV12-4 | CASTSEDTNQPQHF | TGTGCCAGCACTTCAGAGGACACCAATCAGCCCCAGCATTTT
. | . | 12 | TRBJ2-7 | TRBV3-1 | CASSRYSAEQYF | TGTGCCAGCAGCAGATACTCCGCCGAGCAGTACTTC
. | . | 13 | TRBJ2-7 | TRBV20-1 | CSSRDGRGYEQYF | TGCAGTTCTAGAGACGGCAGGGGTTACGAGCAGTACTTC
few | . | 15 | TRBJ1-5 | TRBV7-2 | CASSSQGHSNQPQHF | TGTGCCAGCAGCTCCCAGGGACATAGCAATCAGCCCCAGCATTTT
many | . | 11 | TRBJ2-2 | TRBV18 | CASTKTGELFF | TGTGCCAGCACCAAAACCGGGGAGCTGTTTTTT
few | TRBD1 | 15 | TRBJ1-4 | TRBV28 | CASSSLTGAFEKLFF | TGTGCCAGCAGTTCTCTGACAGGGGCGTTTGAAAAACTGTTTTTT
. | . | 13 | TRBJ1-2 | TRBV30 | CAWSPQQGYGYTF | TGTGCCTGGAGTCCCCAACAGGGATATGGCTACACCTTC
many | . | 14 | TRBJ1-2 | TRBV28 | CASSSGTLNYGYTF | TGTGCCAGCAGTTCCGGGACGCTAAACTATGGCTACACCTTC
many | . | 13 | TRBJ2-5 | TRBV12-3/TRBV12-4 | CASSRYKQETQYF | TGTGCCAGCAGTAGGTACAAGCAAGAGACCCAGTACTTC
. | . | 14 | TRBJ1-1 | TRBV7-6 | CASRGGERGTEAFF | TGTGCCAGCAGGGGGGGGGAAAGGGGCACTGAAGCTTTCTTT
. | TRBD1 | 15 | TRBJ2-7 | TRBV7-8 | CASSLRDRVNYEQYF | TGTGCCAGCAGCTTACGGGACAGGGTAAACTACGAGCAGTACTTC
. | . | 14 | TRBJ1-1 | TRBV6-6 | CASSQGSKNTEAFF | TGTGCCAGCAGCCAGGGCAGCAAGAACACTGAAGCTTTCTTT
. | TRBD1 | 17 | TRBJ2-2 | TRBV4-3 | CASSQALVDRDTGELFF | TGCGCCAGCAGCCAAGCTCTTGTTGACAGGGACACCGGGGAGCTGTTTTTT
few | . | 17 | TRBJ1-1 | TRBV13 | CASSLPQGPLMNTEAFF | TGTGCCAGCAGCCTCCCACAGGGACCTTTAATGAACACTGAAGCTTTCTTT
many | TRBD2 | 14 | TRBJ2-1 | TRBV7-2 | CASSTTSADNEQFF | TGTGCCAGCAGCACCACTAGCGCAGACAATGAGCAGTTCTTC
many | . | 14 | TRBJ2-5 | TRBV7-2 | CASSLAKQAGTQYF | TGTGCCAGCAGCTTAGCGAAGCAGGCAGGGACCCAGTACTTC
many | . | 16 | TRBJ2-5 | TRBV10-3 | CAISPISDEGAETQYF | TGTGCCATCAGTCCCATAAGTGATGAAGGAGCAGAGACCCAGTACTTC
many | TRBD1 | 16 | TRBJ1-1 | TRBV20-1 | CSASGTGGFGNTEAFF | TGCAGTGCTTCCGGGACAGGGGGTTTTGGGAACACTGAAGCTTTCTTT
many | TRBD2 | 14 | TRBJ2-1 | TRBV6-1 | CASTQGLAGREQFF | TGTGCCAGCACACAAGGACTAGCGGGGCGAGAGCAGTTCTTC